Below, 26 T cell receptor beta chains from the same sample are listed, as sequenced in a study of cytomegalovirus exposure and HLA in healthy donors. The PCR had 60 Vbeta and 13 Jbeta primers. Sequencing was performed with immunoSEQ multiplex PCR; in TCRdb, only in-frame clones are kept and a portion is missing. The table shows under 150,000 clones, with roughly four fifths occurring only once. Material: PBMCs. These TCRs come from a woman aged 40 to 55 in good health and CMV-seropositive.

The chain links TRBV15 to TRBJ1-5; 7 nucleotides match TRBD1. Germline CDR1 and CDR2: LNHNV and YYDKDF (reference sequence). The V segment lost 8 bases and the J segment 1 base; nucleotides outside the gene matches: 8. The CDR3 is made up of 15 amino acids. As DNA, the CDR3 is TGTGCCACCGAACAGGGGTTCGGCAGCAATCAGCCCCAGCATTTT. Translated, it gives CATEQGFGSNQPQHF.

This chain links TRBV9 with TRBJ1-2; D might be TRBD1 (5 bases). The CDR3 length is 14 residues. V was pared by 4 bases and J by 2 bases, with 12 bases between. CDR1 and CDR2 (germline): SGDLS, YYNGEE. CDR3 in amino acids: CASSSSGGNYGYTF. CDR3 DNA sequence: TGTGCCAGCAGCTCCTCGGGGGGGAACTATGGCTACACCTTC. The full variable domain, with the rest looked up from reference TRBV9 and TRBJ1-2, is DSGVTQTPKHLITATGQRVTLRCSPRSGDLSVYWYQQSLDQGLQFLIQYYNGEERAKGNILERFSAQQFPDLHSELNLSSLELGDSALYFCASSSSGGNYGYTFGSGTRLTVV.

This clone was counted a few times. The chain combines TRBV7-3 with TRBJ2-5; 10 nucleotides align to TRBD1. The V gene's germline CDR1 is SGHTA and CDR2 FQGTGA. The CDR3 extends over 14 amino acids. V lost 5 bases and J lost 7; bases outside the gene matches: 7. CDR3 in amino acids: CASSQGQGRVTQYF. The CDR3 bases are TGTGCCAGCAGCCAGGGACAGGGGAGGGTGACCCAGTACTTC.

V and J are TRBV6-1 and TRBJ2-3, with TRBD2 matching over 9 bases. The CDR3 runs 13 residues. The ends lost 11 bases at V and 6 bases at J; junction bases unmatched: 9. The germline gives CDR1 MNHNS, CDR2 SASEGT. CDR3 DNA sequence: TGTGCCCTACGAGCGGGAGGAAAGGATACGCAGTATTTT. Translating it yields CALRAGGKDTQYF.

This rearrangement joins TRBV7-9 to TRBJ2-5, with 7 nucleotides matching TRBD1. With 5 bases clipped from V and 4 bases from J, the junction kept 7 bases outside the gene matches. The CDR3 is 14 residues long. The germline V gene has CDR1 SEHNR and CDR2 FQNEAQ (reference sequence). The CDR3 nucleotides read TGTGCCAGCAGCCCCCGGGACAGAAGAGAGACCCAGTACTTC. Its protein product is CASSPRDRRETQYF.

This rearrangement joins TRBV19 to TRBJ1-1, with TRBD1 identical over 7 bases. The junction had 23 bases not matched to a gene; V was cut back by 6 bases and J by 1 base. This CDR3 comprises 20 residues. Germline lookup yields CDR1 LNHDA and CDR2 SQIVND (reference sequence). CDR3 residues: CASSWNGPLPRRGRNTEAFF. The CDR3, as DNA: TGTGCCAGTAGCTGGAATGGTCCACTCCCGCGAAGGGGGCGGAACACTGAAGCTTTCTTT. The variable domain in full, completed from reference TRBV19 and TRBJ1-1, reads DGGITQSPKYLFRKEGQNVTLSCEQNLNHDAMYWYRQDPGQGLRLIYYSQIVNDFQKGDIAEGYSVSREKKESFPLTVTSAQKNPTAFYLCASSWNGPLPRRGRNTEAFFGQGTRLTVV.

On this clone itself: Since the CDR3 does not end with the conserved phenylalanine or tryptophan, this likely comes from a read error. The chain uses TRBV29-1 and TRBJ1-2, with D perhaps matching TRBD1 (6 bases). CDR1 SQVTM and CDR2 ANQGSEA come from the germline V gene. V gave up 0 bases and J gave up 8 bases, with 13 bases separating them. The CDR3 is 13 amino acids. The CDR3 loop reads CSVEERGDTGYTL. The DNA of the CDR3 is TGCAGCGTTGAAGAACGTGGGGACACCGGCTACACCCTC.

The V gene is TRBV5-1, the J gene TRBJ2-7; 7 bases line up with TRBD1. Germline loops: CDR1 SGHRS, CDR2 YFSETQ. The ends lost 4 bases at V and 6 bases at J; junction bases unmatched: 10. The CDR3 length is 14 residues. The CDR3 DNA reads TGCGCCAGCAGCGGGGACAGTGGCGAGACCGAGCAGTACTTC. This gives the protein CASSGDSGETEQYF. The variable domain in full, completed from reference TRBV5-1 and TRBJ2-7, reads KAGVTQTPRYLIKTRGQQVTLSCSPISGHRSVSWYQQTPGQGLQFLFEYFSETQRNKGNFPGRFSGRQFSNSRSEMNVSTLELGDSALYLCASSGDSGETEQYFGPGTRLTVT.

This chain uses TRBV27 with TRBJ1-5; 7 bases are a match to TRBD1. After removal of 3 bases from V and 0 bases from J, the junction contained 5 bases not matched to a gene. Germline CDR1 reads MNHEY; CDR2 reads SMNVEV (reference sequence). This CDR3 contains 16 residues. The CDR3 protein is CASSLTGFYSNQPQHF. CDR3 in DNA: TGTGCCAGCAGTTTGACAGGGTTCTATAGCAATCAGCCCCAGCATTTT.

The chain recombines TRBV9 with TRBJ2-5; 9 bases are shared with TRBD2. CDR3 length: 15 amino acids. Per the germline V gene, CDR1 is SGDLS and CDR2 is YYNGEE. J was trimmed by 5 bases and V by 4 bases; bases with no gene match: 9. CDR3 region: CASSPQPLAGETQYF. CDR3 nucleotide sequence: TGTGCCAGCAGCCCACAACCACTAGCGGGTGAGACCCAGTACTTC.

This clone was counted between two and nine times. The chain employs TRBV18 and TRBJ2-5; 7 positions agree with TRBD2. Trimming took 3 bases from V and 1 from J; bases not matched to a gene: 11. In germline, CDR1 is KGHSH, CDR2 LQKENI. The CDR3 consists of 17 residues. The CDR3 coding sequence is TGTGCCAGCTCACCGAGGCCGGCTAGCGGAGTCCAAGAGACCCAGTACTTC. Translating gives CASSPRPASGVQETQYF.

This rearrangement joins TRBV11-2 to TRBJ2-5; 10 nucleotides line up with TRBD2. J lost 6 bases, V lost 6 bases, and 7 bases had no gene match. Germline V gene lookup returns CDR1 SGHAT and CDR2 FQNNGV. The CDR3 is 14 amino acids. CDR3 bases: TGTGCCAGCAGTCTCAGCGGGGGGGCACAGACCCAGTACTTC. Its translation is CASSLSGGAQTQYF.

The CDR3 protein is CASSGAGAYEQYF. As DNA, the CDR3 is TGTGCCAGCAGCGGGGCAGGAGCCTACGAGCAGTACTTC. The chain links TRBV4-2 to TRBJ2-7, with a weak D call TRBD1 (5 bases). Germline V gene lookup returns CDR1 LGHNA and CDR2 YNFKEQ. The CDR3 has 13 residues. The V and J ends lost 5 bases and 2 bases respectively, with 10 bases between them.

The chain has TRBV6-5 and TRBJ2-2; D may be TRBD2 (7 bases). Germline V lookup: CDR1 MNHEY, CDR2 SVGAGI. V shed 6 bases and J shed 7 bases, with 15 bases lying between them. The CDR3 contains 14 residues. The CDR3 DNA reads TGTGCCAGCAGAAACGGGGGGCTTATCGGGGAGCTGTTTTTT. Its protein product is CASRNGGLIGELFF.

The chain recombines TRBV19 with TRBJ1-1, with no clear D. Germline CDR1 is LNHDA and CDR2 is SQIVND (reference sequence). CDR3 length: 12 amino acids. V was trimmed by 6 bases and J by 4 bases, leaving 9 bases between them. CDR3 loop: CASSGVVTEAFF. The CDR3 DNA is TGTGCCAGTAGCGGGGTCGTCACTGAAGCTTTCTTT.

The V and J genes are TRBV19 and TRBJ2-1, with a tentative D call TRBD2 (8 bases). The CDR3 is 16 amino acids. In germline, CDR1 is LNHDA, CDR2 SQIVND (reference sequence). V lost 6 bases and J lost 9, with 24 bases in between. CDR3 DNA sequence: TGTGCCAGTAGCATACAGGGGACTAGTAGTGGTGCTGAGCAGTTCTTC. Encoded protein: CASSIQGTSSGAEQFF.

CDR3 amino acids: CASSLSDRERPDTQYF. For the CDR3, the DNA is TGTGCCAGCAGTTTATCTGACCGGGAGAGGCCCGATACGCAGTATTTT. The chain joins TRBV27 to TRBJ2-3; maybe TRBD2 (6 bases). The germline gives CDR1 MNHEY, CDR2 SMNVEV (reference sequence). V was clipped by 0 bases and J by 6 bases, with 16 bases between them. This CDR3 spans 16 amino acids.

The chain combines TRBV5-6 with TRBJ1-2; no reliable D call. This CDR3 has 16 amino acids. V was clipped by 4 bases and J by 1 base, with 17 bases between them. CDR1 SGHDT and CDR2 YYEEEE come from the germline V gene. The chain's CDR3 is CASSPVEGYLNYGYTF. The CDR3, as DNA: TGTGCCAGCAGCCCTGTCGAGGGATACCTTAACTATGGCTACACCTTC.

V usage is TRBV30 and J usage is TRBJ2-2, with 10 bases aligning to TRBD2. The CDR3 length is 13 residues. Germline V gene lookup returns CDR1 GTSNPN and CDR2 SVGIG (reference sequence). V dropped 8 bases and J dropped 5; count of bases not matched to a gene: 5. The CDR3, as DNA: TGTGCCCGAGCGGGGGGGTGGACCGGGGAGCTGTTTTTT. Residues: CARAGGWTGELFF.

This clone was seen only a few times. The chain links TRBV9 to TRBJ1-6; D unclear. V gave up 0 bases and J gave up 6 bases, with 13 bases separating them. The V gene's germline CDR1 is SGDLS and CDR2 YYNGEE. There are 16 residues in the CDR3. The DNA for the CDR3 is TGTGCCAGCAGCGTAGGCGCGGAGGGTGGTAATTCACCCCTCCACTTT. Translated: CASSVGAEGGNSPLHF.

The rearrangement links TRBV2 to TRBJ2-1, with TRBD1 identical over 8 bases. V was clipped by 1 base and J by 2 bases; unmatched bases: 1. The CDR3 loop spans 15 amino acids. Germline loops: CDR1 SNHLY, CDR2 FYNNEI. The CDR3 nucleotides are TGTGCCAGCAGTGAAGGCAGGGGGCCCTACAATGAGCAGTTCTTC. It specifies CASSEGRGPYNEQFF.

J is TRBJ2-2 and V is TRBV2; D may be TRBD1 (6 bases). The CDR3 spans 15 residues. The germline V gene encodes CDR1 SNHLY and CDR2 FYNNEI. V was clipped by 9 bases and J by 2 bases, with 16 bases between them. CDR3 region: CARTPGTSNTGELFF. CDR3 DNA: TGTGCCAGAACTCCCGGGACATCCAACACCGGGGAGCTGTTTTTT. Drawing the rest from reference TRBV2 and TRBJ2-2, the complete variable domain is EPEVTQTPSHQVTQMGQEVILRCVPISNHLYFYWYRQILGQKVEFLVSFYNNEISEKSEIFDDQFSVERPDGSNFTLKIRSTKLEDSAMYFCARTPGTSNTGELFFGEGSRLTVL.

V is TRBV2 and J is TRBJ2-1, with 12 bases fitting TRBD2. The ends lost 3 bases at V and 4 bases at J; junction bases unmatched: 1. The CDR3 is 15 amino acids. The V gene's germline CDR1 is SNHLY and CDR2 FYNNEI. CDR3 nucleotide sequence: TGTGCCAGCAGTGATCTAGCGGGGGGGTACAATGAGCAGTTCTTC. Its translation: CASSDLAGGYNEQFF.

This clone was counted a few times. This sequence joins TRBV2 and TRBJ2-2, with D tentatively TRBD2 (5 bases). The CDR3 spans 12 residues. The ends were cut back, 8 bases at V and 3 bases at J, with 7 bases in the middle. Germline V lookup: CDR1 SNHLY, CDR2 FYNNEI. The CDR3 sequence is CASRRDTGELFF. The CDR3 DNA follows: TGTGCCAGCCGGCGGGACACCGGGGAGCTGTTTTTT. The full variable domain, completed using reference TRBV2 and TRBJ2-2, is EPEVTQTPSHQVTQMGQEVILRCVPISNHLYFYWYRQILGQKVEFLVSFYNNEISEKSEIFDDQFSVERPDGSNFTLKIRSTKLEDSAMYFCASRRDTGELFFGEGSRLTVL.

This rearrangement joins TRBV6-5 to TRBJ2-2; TRBD1 matches at 10 bases. Trimming at V came to 5 bases and at J to 12 bases, leaving 6 bases not matched to a gene. The length of the CDR3 is 13 residues. Germline V gene lookup returns CDR1 MNHEY and CDR2 SVGAGI. CDR3 region: CASSGATGGKLFF. The CDR3 DNA is TGTGCCAGCAGTGGGGCGACAGGGGGCAAGCTGTTTTTT.

V and J are TRBV7-9 and TRBJ2-7, with TRBD2 as a possible D gene (7 bases). The germline V gene encodes CDR1 SEHNR and CDR2 FQNEAQ (reference sequence). The CDR3 contains 14 residues. The ends were cut back, 4 bases at V and 6 bases at J, with 16 bases in the middle. The CDR3 bases are TGTGCCAGCAGCTCAGTAGGGGGGGGGACCGAGCAGTACTTC. This translates into CASSSVGGGTEQYF. Full variable domain (outside the CDR3, taken from reference TRBV7-9 and TRBJ2-7): DTGVSQNPRHKITKRGQNVTFRCDPISEHNRLYWYRQTLGQGPEFLTYFQNEAQLEKSRLLSDRFSAERPKGSFSTLEIQRTEQGDSAMYLCASSSVGGGTEQYFGPGTRLTVT.